A single T cell receptor (beta chain) is shown here with its context. Germline lookup yields CDR1 LGHDT and CDR2 YNNKEL (reference sequence). The CDR3 is 14 residues long. V shed 2 bases and J shed 8 bases, with 13 bases lying between them. The data derive from a study of blood T cell repertoires in COVID-19. Clones were read by immunoSEQ multiplex PCR, and TCRdb kept only the in-frame ones, dropping some. The sample shows about 25,000 clones, around 83% of them seen only once. The sequenced sample was peripheral blood. The rearrangement links TRBV3-1 (or the pseudogene TRBV3-2) to TRBJ2-1, with D possibly TRBD2 on 5 matching bases. The sequence came from a human donor in a cohort sampled during active COVID-19. The CDR3 loop is CASSQRPSSYEQFF. CDR3 in DNA: TGTGCCAGCAGCCAACGGCCTAGCAGCTATGAGCAGTTCTTC.